This T cell receptor (beta chain) was retrieved from a study of T cell responses to AZD1222 COVID-19 vaccine. Here immunoSEQ multiplex PCR was the method, and the copy in TCRdb shows in-frame clones only, minus some. The data show fewer than 55,000 clones, 70% to 85% seen once. The germline gives CDR1 ENHRY, CDR2 SYGVKD. This CDR3 has 14 amino acids. V shed 6 bases, J shed 4 bases, and the junction held 6 bases outside the gene matches. This clone was seen more than once but under ten times. The sequence was collected from an adult in good health. Sequenced material: peripheral blood, taken on day 0 of MenACWY control vaccination. The chain carries TRBV10-3 and TRBJ1-1; TRBD1 matches 9 bases. CDR3 region: CAIRWDRAGTEAFF. CDR3 sequence (DNA): TGTGCCATCAGATGGGACAGGGCTGGCACTGAAGCTTTCTTT.